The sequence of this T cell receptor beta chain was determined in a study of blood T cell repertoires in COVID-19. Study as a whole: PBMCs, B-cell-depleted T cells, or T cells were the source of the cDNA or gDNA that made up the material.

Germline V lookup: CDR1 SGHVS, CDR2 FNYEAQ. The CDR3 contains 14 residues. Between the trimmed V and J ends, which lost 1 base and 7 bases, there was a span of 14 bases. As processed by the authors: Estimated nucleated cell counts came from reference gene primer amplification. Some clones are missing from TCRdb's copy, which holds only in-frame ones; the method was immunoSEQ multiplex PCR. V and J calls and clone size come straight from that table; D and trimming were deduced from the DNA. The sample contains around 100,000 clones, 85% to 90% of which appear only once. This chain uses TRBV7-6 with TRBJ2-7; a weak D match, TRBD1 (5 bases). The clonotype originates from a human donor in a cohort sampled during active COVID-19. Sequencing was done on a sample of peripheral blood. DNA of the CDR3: TGTGCCAGCAGCTTAGGGGGCGCCCCGACGGAGCAGTACTTC. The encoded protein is CASSLGGAPTEQYF.